This T cell receptor (beta chain) appears in the sequencing data of a study of T cell responses to AZD1222 COVID-19 vaccine. Germline-derived CDR1 and CDR2 are SGHRS and YFSETQ. The CDR3 is 16 amino acids. V lost 4 bases and J lost 0, with 15 bases in between. General study points: Clonal diversity may have been underestimated in mostly white British donors.

This clone was observed a few times. What it binds is unknown. Data came from immunoSEQ multiplex PCR; TCRdb stores just in-frame clones and leaves some out. The sample contains more than 80,000 clones, 80% to 95% of which appear only once. The genes are TRBV5-1 and TRBJ2-3; weak D call: TRBD2 (5 bases). The source is an adult who received the AZD1222 COVID-19 vaccine. Sample: peripheral blood, taken 28 days after the second AZD1222 dose. The CDR3 loop is CASSRPAAASTDTQYF. As DNA, the CDR3 is TGCGCCAGCAGCCGCCCGGCAGCGGCTAGCACAGATACGCAGTATTTT.